These 23 T cell receptor beta chains came from one sample sequenced in a study of tumor-infiltrating lymphocytes in primary liver carcinoma. Using a constant-region primer together with ProtoScript II reverse transcriptase, TCR beta cDNA was made from 500 ng of total RNA. Three rounds of nested multiplex PCR with slightly modified ARM-PCR produced TCR beta libraries. PCR rounds one and two used TRBV1-TRBV30 forward primers with a C-beta reverse primer for around 10 cycles each. Using its own MiXCR run on the multiplex PCR reads, TCRdb lists one record per CDR3 protein. This sample has approximately 330,000 distinct CDR3 sequences, with approximately 65% found just once. Unsorted whole blood yielded blood RNA, and germline DNA was extracted as well. Sequenced sample: peripheral blood. Every receptor here comes from a man aged 35 to 55 with primary liver carcinoma and hepatitis B virus infection.

This clonotype was seen at least ten times. J is TRBJ1-5 and V is TRBV29-1, with D possibly being TRBD1 (5 bases). V dropped 6 bases and J dropped 5 bases, with 11 bases sitting between them. The CDR3 loop spans 12 amino acids. Looked up from germline, CDR1 is SQVTM and CDR2 is ANQGSEA. The CDR3 bases are TGCAGCGTGGGGGGGTCAGATCAGCCCCAGCATTTT. Its protein is CSVGGSDQPQHF.

This clonotype occurred many times. This sequence joins TRBV5-5 and TRBJ2-7, with 9 positions matching TRBD1. The CDR3 spans 16 residues. Trimming removed 3 bases from V and 6 bases from J; junction bases left unmatched: 13. Looked up from germline, CDR1 is SGHKS and CDR2 is YYEKEE (reference sequence). The CDR3 spells CASSWSRQGERSEQYF. The DNA of the CDR3 is TGTGCCAGCAGCTGGTCGAGACAGGGGGAACGGAGCGAGCAGTACTTC.

Concerning this clonotype: Sequence at one end of the junction differs from germline and may be a read error. The rearrangement joins TRBV6-5 to TRBJ1-1; a weak D match, TRBD1 (6 bases). Germline-derived CDR1 and CDR2 are MNHEY and SVGAGI. The CDR3 has 14 amino acids. The CDR3 reads CTSKMTGRETEAFF. The CDR3 nucleotides read TGTACCAGCAAAATGACAGGCAGAGAGACTGAAGCTTTCTTT.

A word on this clonotype: Because the CDR3 is missing its conserved closing phenylalanine or tryptophan, this is likely a read error. The rearrangement joins TRBV11-2 to TRBJ2-7; TRBD1 or TRBD2 may be the D gene (5 bases each). The V end was cut by 5 bases, the J end by 7 bases, with 18 bases between. This CDR3 has 14 amino acids. Germline lookup yields CDR1 SGHAT and CDR2 FQNNGV. The CDR3 nucleotides read TGTGCCAGCAGCCCCGGGGCAGGGCTGAGGGAGCAGTACTTA. It encodes CASSPGAGLREQYL.

This clonotype has at least ten counts. J is TRBJ2-7 and V is TRBV6-1; no firm D call. Trimming removed 2 bases at V and 0 bases at J, with 8 bases between. The CDR3 contains 14 residues. CDR1 is MNHNS and CDR2 is SASEGT in the germline V gene. The CDR3 sequence is CASSERWSSYEQYF. For the CDR3, the DNA is TGTGCCAGCAGTGAACGGTGGAGCTCCTACGAGCAGTACTTC.

The chain recombines TRBV24-1 with TRBJ2-3, with unresolved D. The CDR3 covers 11 residues. Germline V gives CDR1 KGHDR, CDR2 SFDVKD. V dropped 5 bases and J dropped 6 bases, with 5 bases sitting between them. As DNA, the CDR3 is TGTGCCACCAGTGTTTCGGATACGCAGTATTTT. It encodes CATSVSDTQYF.

The chain couples TRBV11-2 to TRBJ2-7; D is undetermined. V was pared by 0 bases and J by 6 bases, with 9 bases between. CDR1 SGHAT and CDR2 FQNNGV come from the germline V gene. This CDR3 spans 13 amino acids. CDR3 DNA: TGTGCCAGCAGCTTAGACCCTTTGGGCGAGCAGTACTTC. Protein product: CASSLDPLGEQYF.

This chain's CDR3 is CATSRGIYNEQFF. The CDR3 DNA follows: TGTGCCACCAGCCGCGGGATCTACAATGAGCAGTTCTTC. The V gene is TRBV24-1, the J gene TRBJ2-1; maybe TRBD2 (6 bases). This CDR3 is 13 amino acids long. Per germline, CDR1 KGHDR and CDR2 SFDVKD. Trimming took off 7 bases at V and 3 bases at J, with 9 bases between the two ends.

As for this clonotype: The junction does not match germline at one end; this may be a read error. V usage is TRBV7-9 and J usage is TRBJ1-6, with a possible D match to TRBD1 (5 bases). This CDR3 contains 15 residues. Germline V gene sequence: CDR1 SEHNR, CDR2 FQNEAQ (reference sequence). The CDR3 sequence is CASGGKTASNPPLHF. DNA for the CDR3: TGTGCCAGCGGAGGAAAGACAGCGAGTAATCCACCCCTCCACTTT. The variable domain in full, with the rest retrieved from reference TRBV7-9 and TRBJ1-6, is DTGVSQNPRHKITKRGQNVTFRCDPISEHNRLYWYRQTLGQGPEFLTYFQNEAQLEKSRLLSDRFSAERPKGSFSTLEIQRTEQGDSAMYLCASGGKTASNPPLHFGNGTRLTVT.

This clonotype appeared many times. The chain links TRBV12-3 or TRBV12-4 to TRBJ1-5; D might be TRBD1 (6 bases). CDR3 size: 15 residues. Trimming took 1 base from V and 0 from J, leaving 7 bases between them. CDR3 sequence (DNA): TGTGCCAGCAGTTTAGGGACAGCTAGCAATCAGCCCCAGCATTTT. The encoded protein is CASSLGTASNQPQHF.

Worth noting for this clonotype: A junction end diverges from the germline sequence, so it may reflect a read error. The V call is TRBV19, the J call TRBJ2-1, with 9 bases lining up with TRBD1. The CDR3 consists of 14 residues. In germline, CDR1 is LNHDA, CDR2 SQIVND (reference sequence). The CDR3, as DNA: TGTGCCAGTAGTCCCGGGACAGGGTGCGATGAGCACTTCTTC. The encoded protein is CASSPGTGCDEHFF.

The chain couples TRBV4-1 to TRBJ2-1, with 7 nucleotides matching TRBD2. Germline V CDR1 and CDR2: MGHRA, YSYEKL. This CDR3 comprises 16 residues. With V trimmed by 0 bases and J by 1 base, 3 bases remained unmatched. This CDR3 reads CASSQEERGSYNEQFF. CDR3 in DNA: TGCGCCAGCAGCCAAGAGGAGCGGGGTTCCTACAATGAGCAGTTCTTC.

This clonotype was seen ten or more times. The rearrangement links TRBV10-2 to TRBJ1-5, with 9 bases lining up with TRBD1. The CDR3 sequence is 14 residues long. V shed 3 bases, J shed 7 bases, and the junction held 4 bases outside the gene matches. In germline, CDR1 is WSHSY, CDR2 SAAADI. The CDR3 DNA follows: TGCGCCAGCAGTGACGGGACAGGGTACCAGCCCCAGCATTTT. It yields the protein CASSDGTGYQPQHF.

Of note for this clonotype: The junction departs from germline at one end; a sequencing error may be responsible. The chain couples TRBV6-5 to TRBJ1-3, with TRBD1 as a possible D gene (5 bases). Germline V gene data show CDR1 as MNHEY and CDR2 as SVGAGI. The CDR3 spans 17 residues. The chain's CDR3 is CASSYPETGHSGNTICF. The CDR3 DNA sequence: TGCGCCAGCAGTTACCCGGAGACGGGGCACTCTGGAAACACCATATGTTTT.

V usage is TRBV11-2 and J usage is TRBJ2-5, with 10 bases aligning to TRBD1. The length of the CDR3 is 16 residues. Germline values: CDR1 SGHAT, CDR2 FQNNGV. With 8 bases clipped from V and 8 bases from J, the junction kept 17 bases outside the gene matches. The CDR3 is CASVVDGTGVGDTQYF. For the CDR3, the DNA is TGTGCCAGCGTCGTCGATGGGACAGGGGTCGGCGATACCCAGTACTTC. Using reference TRBV11-2 and TRBJ2-5 for the parts outside the CDR3, the full variable domain is EAGVAQSPRYKIIEKRQSVAFWCNPISGHATLYWYQQILGQGPKLLIQFQNNGVVDDSQLPKDRFSAERLKGVDSTLKIQPAKLEDSAVYLCASVVDGTGVGDTQYFGPGTRLLVL.

This clonotype was seen ten or more times. The chain carries TRBV6-5 and TRBJ1-5; TRBD1 is a possible D gene (5 bases). The germline V and J ends were trimmed by 6 bases and 7 bases, with 16 bases remaining between them. This CDR3 is 14 amino acids long. Germline V lookup: CDR1 MNHEY, CDR2 SVGAGI. CDR3 region: CASSPGISSQPQHF. The CDR3 nucleotides are TGTGCCAGCAGCCCAGGGATCTCAAGCCAGCCCCAGCATTTT.

The sample holds one count of this clonotype. Since a much larger clone is just one base distant, this may be a read error. The chain has TRBV6-5 and TRBJ2-7, with TRBD1 matching 8 bases. The germline V gene has CDR1 MNHEY and CDR2 SVGAGI. The CDR3 sequence is 14 residues long. Trimming at V came to 6 bases and at J to 4 bases, leaving 8 bases not matched to a gene. The CDR3 DNA reads as TGTGCCAGCAGCCCCAGGACAGGGATGTACGAGCAGTACTTC. Amino acids: CASSPRTGMYEQYF.

This clonotype turned up a few times. This is likely a read error, given that the CDR3 carries no conserved phenylalanine or tryptophan at its end. The chain employs TRBV11-2 and TRBJ1-5, with a weak D call TRBD1 (5 bases). This CDR3 comprises 13 residues. Per the germline V gene, CDR1 is SGHAT and CDR2 is FQNNGV. Between the trimmed V and J ends, which lost 9 bases and 0 bases, there was a span of 9 bases. CDR3: CASRDGSNQPQHY. Here the CDR3 DNA reads TGTGCCAGTAGGGACGGTAGCAATCAGCCCCAGCATTAT.

This chain connects TRBV11-2 to TRBJ2-5; D is unresolved. V lost 4 bases, J lost 9 bases, and 12 bases lay in between. CDR1 is SGHAT, CDR2 FQNNGV, per germline. The CDR3 covers 12 residues. The CDR3 is CASSSSLIAQYF. CDR3 DNA: TGTGCCAGCAGCTCCTCCCTTATCGCCCAGTACTTC.

Concerning this clonotype: This may be a read error, as it is one base from a much larger clone. This chain uses TRBV4-1 with TRBJ2-7, with 10 positions matching TRBD2. Near its end, the DNA agrees better with TRBJ2-1, so the J call may be wrong. The CDR3 runs 16 residues. The germline V gene has CDR1 MGHRA and CDR2 YSYEKL. CDR3: CASSPSPGLALYEQFF. The CDR3 DNA is TGCGCCAGCAGCCCTAGCCCGGGACTAGCGCTGTACGAGCAGTTCTTC.

This clonotype was recorded many times. V and J are TRBV5-5 and TRBJ2-2; no reliable D call. The CDR3 runs to 15 residues. V was clipped by 4 bases and J by 5 bases, with 15 bases between them. CDR1 and CDR2 from the germline V gene are SGHKS and YYEKEE (reference sequence). This CDR3 is CASSLELGNTGELFF. CDR3 bases: TGTGCCAGCAGCCTGGAACTGGGAAATACCGGGGAGCTGTTTTTT. The entire variable domain, with the rest obtained from reference TRBV5-5 and TRBJ2-2, is as follows: DAGVTQSPTHLIKTRGQQVTLRCSPISGHKSVSWYQQVLGQGPQFIFQYYEKEERGRGNFPDRFSARQFPNYSSELNVNALLLGDSALYLCASSLELGNTGELFFGEGSRLTVL.

V is TRBV11-2 and J is TRBJ2-5; D may be TRBD2 (6 bases). Trimming shortened V by 4 bases and J by 5 bases, and 11 bases separated the two germline ends. This CDR3 region has 13 residues. The germline CDR1 and CDR2 sequences are SGHAT and FQNNGV. The CDR3 bases are TGTGCCAGCAGCTCGGGGGAAGGGGAGACCCAGTACTTC. Its protein is CASSSGEGETQYF. Filled out from reference TRBV11-2 and TRBJ2-5, the complete variable domain reads EAGVAQSPRYKIIEKRQSVAFWCNPISGHATLYWYQQILGQGPKLLIQFQNNGVVDDSQLPKDRFSAERLKGVDSTLKIQPAKLEDSAVYLCASSSGEGETQYFGPGTRLLVL.

This clonotype was seen many times. The V and J genes are TRBV5-5 and TRBJ2-7, with D possibly matching TRBD2 (6 bases). Germline V CDR1 and CDR2: SGHKS, YYEKEE (reference sequence). CDR3 size: 13 residues. V was cut by 4 bases and J by 2 bases, with 10 bases left in between. The CDR3 protein is CASSHAGTYEQYF. CDR3 DNA: TGTGCCAGCAGCCACGCGGGGACCTACGAGCAGTACTTC.